Listed below are T cell receptor beta chains from one sample, sequenced in a study of blood T cells in healthy people across ages. Each CDR3 protein gets one entry after TCRdb re-called the 5' RACE reads with MiXCR. This sample has around 1,900,000 distinct CDR3 sequences, with about two fifths found just once. The specimen was blood. The receptor set was obtained from a human donor in good health. Each CDR3 is given with its conserved first and last residue. D genes are given only for firm matches. Rows give clone size only sometimes, using once, few, many, or a class for an expanded clone.

size	V	D	J	DNA	CDR3
.	TRBV7-9	.	TRBJ1-1	TGTGCCAGCAGCTTAGGGGGTTACAACACTGAAACTTTCTTT	CASSLGGYNTETFF
.	TRBV20-1	TRBD1	TRBJ1-1	TGCAGTGCTAGGGCCGGGACAGGGGGCATAAACGCTTTCTTT	CSARAGTGGINAFF
few	TRBV7-8	.	TRBJ1-4	TGTGCCAGCAGCGTTCAATTCCCAACTAATGAAAAACTGTTTTTT	CASSVQFPTNEKLFF
.	TRBV7-3	TRBD1	TRBJ2-1	TGTGCCAGCAGGGCCACAGGGGGGACCTACAATGAGCAGTTCTTC	CASRATGGTYNEQFF
.	TRBV20-1	TRBD2	TRBJ2-5	TGCAGTGCCGTCCTAATGGTGGGGCGGGGGGCTGAGACCCAGTACTTC	CSAVLMVGRGAETQYF
few	TRBV7-2	.	TRBJ2-5	TGTGCCAGCAGCTTACTACGGTTAGATGAGACCCAGTACTTC	CASSLLRLDETQYF
.	TRBV4-1	.	TRBJ1-2	TGCGCCAGCAGCCCGGACCGCGATTTGGATGGCTACACCTTC	CASSPDRDLDGYTF
.	TRBV7-2	.	TRBJ2-7	TGTGCCAGCAGCTTAGATAGGGCATACTACGAGCAGTACTTC	CASSLDRAYYEQYF
many	TRBV29-1	.	TRBJ2-4	TGCAGCGTCGCCCTGGGGGGACAGAAAAACATTCAGTACTTC	CSVALGGQKNIQYF
once	TRBV15	TRBD1	TRBJ1-4	TGTGCCACCAGCAGAGACGTCGGTACAGGGGGAGGTGAAAACCTGTTTTTT	CATSRDVGTGGGENLFF